The rows below give T cell receptor beta chains drawn from one sample of a study of blood T cells in healthy people across ages. TCRdb re-derived calls from the 5' RACE reads in MiXCR, one entry per CDR3 protein. The sample has roughly 900,000 distinct CDR3 sequences; around 30% are singletons. Material for sequencing was blood. The receptors stem from a woman aged 80 or older in good health. Each CDR3 is given with its conserved first and last residue. The D gene is left open where the match is weak. Clone size is not always given. Where it is, it says once, few, many or a class for expanded clones.

V	D	J	size	length	CDR3	DNA
TRBV5-4	TRBD2	TRBJ2-1	few	13	CASSPMGGREQFF	TGTGCCAGCAGCCCGATGGGAGGGAGGGAGCAGTTCTTC
TRBV6-4	.	TRBJ2-7	many	18	CASSFRSRSPLICYEQYF	TGTGCCAGCAGTTTCAGAAGCCGTTCGCCCCTTATCTGTTACGAGCAGTACTTC
TRBV7-6	.	TRBJ1-6	few	16	CASSLEDPTANSPLHF	TGTGCCAGCAGCTTGGAGGACCCCACAGCAAATTCACCCCTCCACTTT
TRBV5-1	.	TRBJ2-5	many	14	CASSMLPRGETQYF	TGCGCCAGCAGCATGCTCCCTCGAGGGGAGACCCAGTACTTC
TRBV5-1	.	TRBJ2-3	once	13	CASSKASTDTQYF	TGCGCCAGCAGCAAGGCTAGCACAGATACGCAGTATTTT
TRBV6-5	TRBD1	TRBJ1-1	few	14	CASNSIQGGTEAFF	TGTGCCAGCAATTCCATTCAGGGGGGCACTGAAGCTTTCTTT
TRBV5-1	TRBD2	TRBJ2-1	many	17	CASSLPLMSGGGNEQFF	TGCGCCAGCAGCTTGCCCCTAATGAGCGGGGGGGGGAATGAGCAGTTCTTC
TRBV10-3	TRBD1	TRBJ1-5	many	14	CATLDRDSNQPQHF	TGTGCCACATTGGACAGGGATAGCAATCAGCCCCAGCATTTT
TRBV20-1	.	TRBJ1-1	.	13	CSATTELNTEAFF	TGCAGTGCTACGACAGAGTTGAACACTGAAGCTTTCTTT
TRBV7-7	TRBD2	TRBJ2-1	.	15	CASSPPGLGFDEQFF	TGTGCTAGCAGCCCCCCGGGACTAGGATTCGATGAGCAGTTCTTC
TRBV18	.	TRBJ1-5	few	14	CASSPGWENQPQHF	TGTGCCAGCTCACCGGGTTGGGAAAATCAGCCCCAGCATTTT
TRBV2	.	TRBJ2-3	many	14	CASMTGTPPDTQYF	TGTGCCAGCATGACCGGGACTCCGCCAGATACGCAGTATTTT
TRBV13	.	TRBJ2-7	many	13	CASSLMGKSEQYF	TGTGCCAGCAGCTTAATGGGTAAGAGCGAGCAGTACTTC
TRBV20-1	.	TRBJ2-5	many	12	CSVGTLLETQYF	TGCAGTGTGGGGACCCTGTTGGAGACCCAGTACTTC
TRBV24-1	TRBD1	TRBJ1-2	.	15	CATSEGTGLVWGYTF	TGTGCCACCAGTGAGGGGACAGGACTCGTCTGGGGCTACACCTTC
TRBV27	.	TRBJ1-1	many	13	CASRGGMNTEAFF	TGTGCCAGCAGAGGAGGCATGAACACTGAAGCTTTCTTT
TRBV6-5	TRBD2	TRBJ2-1	many	15	CASSRPGLANNEQFF	TGTGCCAGCAGTCGCCCGGGACTAGCGAATAATGAGCAGTTCTTC
TRBV7-9	TRBD1	TRBJ2-7	.	16	CASSPPFETGGGEQYF	TGTGCCAGCAGCCCACCCTTCGAGACAGGGGGCGGCGAGCAGTACTTC
TRBV5-1	.	TRBJ1-1	.	17	CASSLKIYSGRNTEAFF	TGCGCCAGCAGCTTGAAGATTTACTCTGGGCGGAACACTGAAGCTTTCTTT
TRBV20-1	TRBD2	TRBJ2-1	many	15	CSARIPAGGLGEQFF	TGCAGTGCTAGAATCCCAGCGGGGGGGTTGGGTGAGCAGTTCTTC
TRBV7-2	TRBD1	TRBJ1-1	many	15	CASSPGQVVNTEAFF	TGTGCCAGCAGCCCTGGACAGGTGGTGAACACTGAAGCTTTCTTT
TRBV11-3	TRBD1	TRBJ2-3	many	16	CASSLRTGGRTDTQYF	TGTGCCAGCAGCTTAAGAACAGGGGGTCGCACAGATACGCAGTATTTT
TRBV27	TRBD1	TRBJ2-2	few	15	CASRRTGANTGELFF	TGTGCCAGCAGGAGGACAGGGGCAAACACCGGGGAGCTGTTTTTT
TRBV6-6	.	TRBJ2-2	.	12	CASSYGIGELFF	TGTGCCAGCAGTTACGGGATCGGGGAGCTGTTTTTT
TRBV6-2/TRBV6-3	.	TRBJ1-2	.	15	CASSYGGLEDYGYTF	TGTGCCAGCAGTTACGGAGGGTTAGAGGACTATGGCTACACCTTC
TRBV28	TRBD1	TRBJ1-5	.	15	CASRWDRISNQPQHF	TGTGCCAGCAGATGGGACAGGATTAGCAATCAGCCCCAGCATTTT
TRBV6-5	TRBD1	TRBJ2-2	.	14	CASAGTGVTGELFF	TGTGCCAGCGCTGGGACAGGGGTCACCGGGGAGCTGTTTTTT
TRBV6-5	.	TRBJ2-1	many	14	CASSQGIARHEQFF	TGTGCCAGCAGCCAGGGGATAGCAAGGCATGAGCAGTTCTTC
TRBV9	.	TRBJ2-3	.	14	CASSVGQTTDTQYF	TGTGCCAGCAGCGTAGGCCAGACAACAGATACGCAGTATTTT
TRBV6-5	TRBD1	TRBJ1-6	.	18	CASSYSDLRTGRGSPLHF	TGTGCCAGCAGTTACTCCGATCTGAGGACAGGTCGAGGTTCACCCCTCCACTTT
TRBV7-9	.	TRBJ1-1	.	16	CASSPHQRDMNTEAFF	TGTGCCAGCAGCCCACATCAACGGGACATGAACACTGAAGCTTTCTTT
TRBV7-9	.	TRBJ2-7	.	14	CASSVSGQSYEQYF	TGTGCCAGCAGCGTTAGCGGACAATCCTACGAGCAGTACTTC
TRBV11-3	.	TRBJ2-5	.	14	CASSHNEHKETQYF	TGTGCCAGCAGCCATAACGAACATAAAGAGACCCAGTACTTC
TRBV5-1	.	TRBJ1-2	few	13	CASSEPGTEGYTF	TGCGCCAGCAGCGAACCAGGGACGGAGGGCTACACCTTC
TRBV19	TRBD1	TRBJ1-2	.	15	CASDSGTGRTYGYTF	TGTGCCAGTGATTCAGGGACAGGGAGGACCTATGGCTACACCTTC
TRBV5-1	.	TRBJ2-3	many	14	CASSSLDSTDTQYF	TGCGCCAGCAGCTCGCTGGACAGCACAGATACGCAGTATTTT
TRBV7-8	TRBD2	TRBJ2-3	few	18	CASSLILAGDTSTDTQYF	TGTGCCAGCAGCTTAATACTAGCGGGGGACACTAGCACAGATACGCAGTATTTT
TRBV6-1	.	TRBJ1-2	few	15	CAGSEALAPSHGYTF	TGTGCCGGCAGTGAAGCCCTCGCTCCCAGCCATGGCTACACCTTC
TRBV9	TRBD1	TRBJ2-5	many	13	CASSLDRGETQYF	TGTGCCAGCAGCTTAGACAGGGGAGAGACCCAGTACTTC
TRBV6-1	.	TRBJ2-4	many	13	CASIGQEGNIQYF	TGTGCCAGCATTGGGCAGGAGGGGAACATTCAGTACTTC
TRBV7-2	TRBD2	TRBJ2-5	many	13	CASSRGGSETQYF	TGTGCCAGCAGCCGCGGGGGTTCAGAGACCCAGTACTTC
TRBV6-5	.	TRBJ2-1	few	16	CASSLPQSGPSNEQFF	TGTGCCAGCAGCTTACCTCAATCGGGTCCTTCTAATGAGCAGTTCTTC
TRBV9	TRBD1	TRBJ2-2	.	15	CASTRQGSGTGELFF	TGTGCCAGCACCAGACAGGGGTCGGGCACCGGGGAGCTGTTTTTT